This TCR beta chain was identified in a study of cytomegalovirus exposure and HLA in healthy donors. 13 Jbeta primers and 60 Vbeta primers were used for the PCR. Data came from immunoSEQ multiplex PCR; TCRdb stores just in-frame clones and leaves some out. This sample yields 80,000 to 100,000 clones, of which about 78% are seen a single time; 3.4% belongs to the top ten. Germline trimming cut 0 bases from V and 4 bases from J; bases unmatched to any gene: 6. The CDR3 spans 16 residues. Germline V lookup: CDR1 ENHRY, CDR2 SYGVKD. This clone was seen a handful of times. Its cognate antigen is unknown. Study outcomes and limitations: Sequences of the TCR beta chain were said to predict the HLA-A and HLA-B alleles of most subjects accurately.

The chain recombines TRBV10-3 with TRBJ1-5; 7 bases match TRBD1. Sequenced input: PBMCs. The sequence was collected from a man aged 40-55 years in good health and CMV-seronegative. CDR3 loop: CAISESVGGYNQPQHF. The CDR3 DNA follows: TGTGCCATCAGTGAGTCGGTAGGGGGCTATAATCAGCCCCAGCATTTT.